The 7 T cell receptor beta chains below come from one sample, sequenced in a study of T cell changes during pregnancy in multiple sclerosis. Data came from immunoSEQ multiplex PCR; TCRdb stores just in-frame clones and leaves some out. This table holds 35,000 to 45,000 clones, around 90% found once. The sequencing here drew on peripheral blood, taken in the third trimester of pregnancy. The receptors here all came from a female donor in good health, enrolled as a control in a pregnancy study.

V and J are TRBV9 and TRBJ1-2, with 7 bases identical to TRBD1. CDR1 SGDLS and CDR2 YYNGEE come from the germline V gene. Losses at the gene ends were 3 bases for V and 8 bases for J; bases not matched to a gene: 4. The CDR3 covers 12 residues. The CDR3 here is CASSEGAQGYTF. The CDR3 region has the DNA TGTGCCAGCAGCGAGGGGGCGCAGGGCTACACCTTC.

On this clone: An end of the junction does not agree with germline; a read error may underlie this. The chain uses TRBV10-3 and TRBJ2-1; D is ambiguous. Germline CDR1 is ENHRY and CDR2 is SYGVKD. The CDR3 is 13 residues long. The CDR3: CAISESMGPNGVF. CDR3 in DNA: TGTGCCATCAGTGAGTCTATGGGCCCCAATGGCGTCTTC.

The chain couples TRBV2 to TRBJ2-1; 10 bases align to TRBD2. The germline V gene has CDR1 SNHLY and CDR2 FYNNEI. The CDR3 extends over 17 amino acids. V dropped 4 bases and J dropped 6; count of bases not matched to a gene: 12. The CDR3 nucleotides are TGTGCCAGCAGTGGACCTCTAGCGGGGGTCCTCCTCAATGAGCAGTTCTTC. Translation gives CASSGPLAGVLLNEQFF.

The rearrangement links TRBV6-1 to TRBJ1-1, with D possibly matching TRBD1 (6 bases). Germline V gene data show CDR1 as MNHNS and CDR2 as SASEGT. The germline V and J ends were trimmed by 5 bases and 7 bases, with 14 bases remaining between them. This CDR3 contains 13 residues. The CDR3 loop reads CASSHRQADEAFF. CDR3 in DNA: TGTGCCAGCAGTCACCGACAGGCCGATGAAGCTTTCTTT.

This rearrangement joins TRBV4-1 to TRBJ2-7; a possible D gene is TRBD1 (7 bases). The CDR3 is 15 residues long. V shed 4 bases and J shed 3 bases, with 16 bases lying between them. Per germline, CDR1 MGHRA and CDR2 YSYEKL. This chain's CDR3 is CASSLLEGALYEQYF. CDR3 sequence (DNA): TGCGCCAGCAGCCTTTTGGAGGGGGCGCTCTACGAGCAGTACTTC.

As to this clone: A junction end diverges from the germline sequence, so it may reflect a read error. V usage is TRBV4-1 and J usage is TRBJ1-3; 8 nucleotides agree with TRBD1. This CDR3 spans 17 amino acids. Germline values: CDR1 MGHRA, CDR2 YSYEKL. The CDR3, as DNA: TGCGCCAGCAGCGAAGACCGGACAGGGCACTCTGGAAACACCATATATTTT. It codes for CASSEDRTGHSGNTIYF.

V usage is TRBV6-5 and J usage is TRBJ2-7; 8 nucleotides match TRBD1. This CDR3 spans 14 amino acids. With V trimmed by 6 bases and J by 3 bases, 7 bases remained unmatched. Germline CDR1 MNHEY, CDR2 SVGAGI. The CDR3 DNA sequence: TGTGCCAGCAGATCGCGGACAGGGCACTACGAGCAGTACTTC. It yields the protein CASRSRTGHYEQYF.